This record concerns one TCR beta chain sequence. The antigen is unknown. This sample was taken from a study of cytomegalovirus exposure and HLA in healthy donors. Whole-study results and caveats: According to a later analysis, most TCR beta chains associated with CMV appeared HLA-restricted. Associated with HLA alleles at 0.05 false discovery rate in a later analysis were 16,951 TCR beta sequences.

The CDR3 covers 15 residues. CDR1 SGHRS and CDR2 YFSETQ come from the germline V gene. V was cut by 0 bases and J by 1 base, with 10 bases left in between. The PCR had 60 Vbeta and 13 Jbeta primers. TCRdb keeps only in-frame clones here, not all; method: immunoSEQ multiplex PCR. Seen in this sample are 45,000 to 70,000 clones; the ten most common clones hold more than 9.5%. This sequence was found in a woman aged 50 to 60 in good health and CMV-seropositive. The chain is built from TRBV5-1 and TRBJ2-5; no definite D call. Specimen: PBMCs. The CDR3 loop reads CASSLVSGPQETQYF. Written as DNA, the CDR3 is TGCGCCAGCAGCTTGGTTTCAGGTCCCCAAGAGACCCAGTACTTC.